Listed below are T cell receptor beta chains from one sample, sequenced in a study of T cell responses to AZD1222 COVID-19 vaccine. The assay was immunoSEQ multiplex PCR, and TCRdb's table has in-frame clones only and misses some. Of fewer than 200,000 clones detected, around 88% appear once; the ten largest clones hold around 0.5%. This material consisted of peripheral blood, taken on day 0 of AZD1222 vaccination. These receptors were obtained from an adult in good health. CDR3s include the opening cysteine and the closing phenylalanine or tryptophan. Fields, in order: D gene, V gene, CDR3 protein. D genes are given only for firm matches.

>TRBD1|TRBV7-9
CASSSRGQGARETQYF
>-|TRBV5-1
CASSLSVGGYTF
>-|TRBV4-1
CASSLSGYQETQYF
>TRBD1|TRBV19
CASSMASRGRNTIYF
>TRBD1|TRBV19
CASSTHRGRHTEAFF
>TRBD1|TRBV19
CASHQLPNTGADTQYF
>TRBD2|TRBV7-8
CASSLLTLAGPAKNIQYF
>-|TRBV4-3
CASSPRTGAGIQYF
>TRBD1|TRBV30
CAWSDGTGNSPLHF
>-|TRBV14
CASSQGWSLGVVREQYF
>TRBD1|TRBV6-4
CASRTPCDRGYSNQPQHF
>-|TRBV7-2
CASSHAGDEKLFF
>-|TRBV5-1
CASSQSGALNEKLFF
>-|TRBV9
CASSPQGGAYQPQHF
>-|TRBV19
CASSIDRALYGYTF
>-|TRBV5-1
CASSETAGYEQYF
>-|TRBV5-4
CAIDEGEKLFF
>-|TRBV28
CASGRYRVNTGELFF
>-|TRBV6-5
CASTAVQEQYF
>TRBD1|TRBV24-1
CATSDQPGQGVVNEQFF
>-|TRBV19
CASSMAGGPLSEAFF
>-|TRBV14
CASSQGDRTAYEKLFF
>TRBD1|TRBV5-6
CASSGPTGVNTGELFF
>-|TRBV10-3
CAISESAGPNSPLHF
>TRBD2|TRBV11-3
CASSLGPAGDGTDTQYF
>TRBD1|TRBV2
CASSEAPTTGAFAGYTF
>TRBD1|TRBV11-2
CASSFGTGSGYTF
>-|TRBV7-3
CASSLWENQPQHF
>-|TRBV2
CASSEGGTGELFF
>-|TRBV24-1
CATSDLTRRNEQFF
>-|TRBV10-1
CASSPSYEQYF
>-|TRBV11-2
CASSLSISSGENTGELFF
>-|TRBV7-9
CASSPLGLGGASGANVLTF
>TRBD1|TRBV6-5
CASSYLGQQETQYF
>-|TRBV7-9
CASSLGGQGHQPQHF
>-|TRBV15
CATSRDRAVTEAFF
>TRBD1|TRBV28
CASKSTGVGEKLFF
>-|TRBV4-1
CASSQADTQYF
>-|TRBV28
CASSTAGPSGELFF